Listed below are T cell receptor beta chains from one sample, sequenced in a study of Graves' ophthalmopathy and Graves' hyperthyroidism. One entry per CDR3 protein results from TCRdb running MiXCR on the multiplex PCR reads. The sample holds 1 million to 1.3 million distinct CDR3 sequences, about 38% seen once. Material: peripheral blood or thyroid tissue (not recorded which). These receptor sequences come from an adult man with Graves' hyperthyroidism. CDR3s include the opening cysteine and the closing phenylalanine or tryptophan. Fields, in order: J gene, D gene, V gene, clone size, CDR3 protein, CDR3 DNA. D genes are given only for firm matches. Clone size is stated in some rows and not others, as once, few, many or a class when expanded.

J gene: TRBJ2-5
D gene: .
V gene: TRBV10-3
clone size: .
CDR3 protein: CAITEEGTQETQYF
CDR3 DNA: TGTGCCATCACCGAGGAGGGGACCCAAGAGACCCAGTACTTC

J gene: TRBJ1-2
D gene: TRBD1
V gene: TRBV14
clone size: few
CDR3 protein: CASSQNPGQWIYGYTF
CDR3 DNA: TGTGCCAGCAGCCAAAATCCGGGACAGTGGATCTATGGCTACACCTTC

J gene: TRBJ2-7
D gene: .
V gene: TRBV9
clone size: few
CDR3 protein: CASSSNRDTNLGGYEQYF
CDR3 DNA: TGTGCCAGCAGCTCGAACCGGGACACCAATTTGGGGGGCTACGAGCAGTACTTC

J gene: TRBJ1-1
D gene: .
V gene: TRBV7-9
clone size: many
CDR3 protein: CASSLLLKEAFF
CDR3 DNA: TGTGCCAGCAGCTTACTCCTCAAAGAAGCTTTCTTT

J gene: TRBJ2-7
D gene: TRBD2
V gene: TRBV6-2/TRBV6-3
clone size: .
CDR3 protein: CATWEGRQYF
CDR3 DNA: TGTGCCACCTGGGAGGGGCGGCAGTACTTC

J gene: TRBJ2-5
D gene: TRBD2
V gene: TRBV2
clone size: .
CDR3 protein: CASSESGRGYGRGTQYF
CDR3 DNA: TGTGCCAGCAGTGAAAGCGGGAGGGGGTACGGTCGAGGGACCCAGTACTTC

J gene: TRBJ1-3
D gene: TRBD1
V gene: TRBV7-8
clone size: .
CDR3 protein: CASRSGTGGWTGNTIYF
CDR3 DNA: TGTGCCAGCAGGTCTGGGACAGGGGGCTGGACTGGAAACACCATATATTTT

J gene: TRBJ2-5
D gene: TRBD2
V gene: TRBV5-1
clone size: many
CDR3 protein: CASSSRGLAGVAGQETQYF
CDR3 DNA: TGCGCCAGCAGCTCCAGAGGGCTAGCGGGGGTGGCCGGACAAGAGACCCAGTACTTC

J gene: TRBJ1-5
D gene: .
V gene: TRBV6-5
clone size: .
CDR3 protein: CASSYGGSQPQHF
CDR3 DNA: TGTGCCAGCAGTTATGGGGGGAGCCAGCCCCAGCATTTT

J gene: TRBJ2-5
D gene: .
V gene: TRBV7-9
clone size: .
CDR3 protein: CASSSSGMQETQYF
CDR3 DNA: TGTGCCAGCAGTTCGTCAGGGATGCAAGAGACCCAGTACTTC

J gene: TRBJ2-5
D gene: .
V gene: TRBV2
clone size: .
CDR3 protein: CASSPGSEQETQYF
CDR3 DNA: TGTGCCAGCAGTCCAGGGAGCGAGCAAGAGACCCAGTACTTC

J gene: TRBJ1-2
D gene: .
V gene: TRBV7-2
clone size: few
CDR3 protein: CASSGAGGLGKDGYTF
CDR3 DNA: TGTGCCAGCAGCGGCGCGGGGGGACTCGGAAAGGATGGCTACACCTTC

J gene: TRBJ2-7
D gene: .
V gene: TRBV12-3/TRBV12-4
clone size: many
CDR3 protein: CASGGSPYEQYF
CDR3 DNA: TGTGCCAGCGGGGGTAGTCCCTACGAGCAGTACTTC

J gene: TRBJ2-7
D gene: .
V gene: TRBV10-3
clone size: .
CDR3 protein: CAISDEDRLSEQYF
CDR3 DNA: TGTGCCATCAGTGATGAAGACAGACTCTCCGAGCAGTACTTC

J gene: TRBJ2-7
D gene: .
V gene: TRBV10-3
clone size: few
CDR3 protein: CASRTTGQAYEQYF
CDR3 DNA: TGTGCCAGCAGAACCACGGGACAAGCCTACGAGCAGTACTTC

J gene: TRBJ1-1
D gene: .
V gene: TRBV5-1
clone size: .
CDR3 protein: CASSPRTSTNTEAFF
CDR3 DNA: TGCGCCAGCAGCCCGAGGACCTCTACGAACACTGAAGCTTTCTTT

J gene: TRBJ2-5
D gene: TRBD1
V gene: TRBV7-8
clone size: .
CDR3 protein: CASSPFPGTGQETQYF
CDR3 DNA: TGTGCCAGCAGCCCTTTCCCGGGGACAGGCCAAGAGACCCAGTACTTC

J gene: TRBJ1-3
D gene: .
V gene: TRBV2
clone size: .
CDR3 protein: CASSEHRETQYTIYF
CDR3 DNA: TGTGCCAGCAGCGAACACCGAGAGACCCAGTACACCATATATTTT

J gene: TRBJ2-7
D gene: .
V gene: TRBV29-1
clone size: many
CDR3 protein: CSVSRVEGREQYF
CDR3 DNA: TGCAGCGTCAGCCGGGTCGAGGGACGAGAGCAGTACTTC

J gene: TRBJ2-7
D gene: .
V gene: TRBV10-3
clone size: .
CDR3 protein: CASSYSMGLSSYEQYF
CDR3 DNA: TGTGCCAGCAGTTACTCGATGGGGCTGAGCTCCTACGAGCAGTACTTC

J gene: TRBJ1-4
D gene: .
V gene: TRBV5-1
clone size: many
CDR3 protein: CASSFLQGEGEKLFF
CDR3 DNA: TGCGCCAGCAGCTTCCTCCAGGGCGAGGGGGAAAAACTGTTTTTT

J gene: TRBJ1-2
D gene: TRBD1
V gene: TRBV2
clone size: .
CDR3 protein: CAASGGPGGGGYTF
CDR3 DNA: TGTGCAGCCTCGGGGGGGCCAGGGGGCGGTGGCTACACCTTC

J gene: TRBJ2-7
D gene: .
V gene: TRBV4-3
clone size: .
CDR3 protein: CASSQALDTSYEQYF
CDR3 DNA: TGCGCCAGCAGCCAAGCGTTGGACACTTCCTACGAGCAGTACTTC

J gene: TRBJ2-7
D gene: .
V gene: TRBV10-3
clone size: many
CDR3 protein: CATGRASYEQYF
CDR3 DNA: TGTGCCACAGGCAGGGCTAGTTACGAGCAGTACTTC

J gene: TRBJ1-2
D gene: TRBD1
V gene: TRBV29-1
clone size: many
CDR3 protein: CSVATGGEFFNGYTF
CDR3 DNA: TGCAGCGTAGCGACAGGGGGCGAGTTCTTCAATGGCTACACCTTC

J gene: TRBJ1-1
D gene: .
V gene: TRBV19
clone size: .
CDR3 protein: CASGDLGVNTEAFF
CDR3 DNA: TGTGCCAGTGGTGACCTCGGGGTGAACACTGAAGCTTTCTTT

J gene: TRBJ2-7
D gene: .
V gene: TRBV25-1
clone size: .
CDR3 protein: CASSDDQGERAYEQYF
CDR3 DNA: TGTGCCAGCAGTGACGACCAGGGCGAACGGGCTTACGAGCAGTACTTC

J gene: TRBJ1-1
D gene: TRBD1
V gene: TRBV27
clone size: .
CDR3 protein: CANNSGTGAWNTEAFF
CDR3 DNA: TGTGCCAACAACTCCGGGACAGGGGCGTGGAACACTGAAGCTTTCTTT

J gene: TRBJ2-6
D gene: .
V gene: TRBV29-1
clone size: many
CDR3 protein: CSVLQGGHSGANVLTF
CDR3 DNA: TGCAGCGTTCTACAGGGGGGGCACTCTGGGGCCAACGTCCTGACTTTC

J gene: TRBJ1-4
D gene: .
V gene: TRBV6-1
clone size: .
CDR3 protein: CASSEEGLNEKLFF
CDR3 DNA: TGTGCCAGCAGTGAAGAAGGACTCAATGAAAAACTGTTTTTT

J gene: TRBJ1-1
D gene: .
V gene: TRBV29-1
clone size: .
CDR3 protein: CSVGSEKGTEAFF
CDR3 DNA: TGCAGCGTGGGGTCAGAGAAAGGCACTGAAGCTTTCTTT